This is a list of T cell receptor beta chains from one sample in a study of Tregs in tolerant kidney transplant recipients. Produced via immunoSEQ multiplex PCR; TCRdb's table is partial and in-frame only. The repertoire has tens of thousands of clones, about 90% of them found once; the top ten carry approximately 14%. Material: CD8+ T cells from blood (PBMCs), obtained 24 months after the transplant. The source is a human patient who received a combined kidney and bone marrow transplant. Some T cells may possibly be graft donor cells. The CDR3 runs from the conserved cysteine through the conserved F or W. D genes are given only for firm matches. Clone size is shown for a subset of rows, as once, few, many or a class of expanded clone.

abundance,d_gene,j_gene,v_gene,CDR3aa,CDR3nt
NA,NA,TRBJ2-1,TRBV27,CASRGGTSTYNEQFF,TGTGCCAGCAGGGGGGGAACTAGCACCTACAATGAGCAGTTCTTC
few,TRBD2,TRBJ2-1,TRBV6-4,CATKREGEYNEQFF,TGTGCCACTAAGCGGGAGGGGGAATACAATGAGCAGTTCTTC
NA,NA,TRBJ2-1,TRBV4-1,CASSQDWQGSYNEQFF,TGCGCCAGCAGCCAAGATTGGCAGGGGTCCTACAATGAGCAGTTCTTC
once,NA,TRBJ2-5,TRBV2,CAGGGGPETQYF,TGTGCCGGTGGGGGGGGGCCGGAGACCCAGTACTTC
NA,TRBD1,TRBJ2-3,TRBV23-1,CASPQGEGTGVSRDTQYF,TGCGCCAGCCCCCAAGGAGAAGGGACAGGGGTATCAAGGGATACGCAGTATTTT
NA,NA,TRBJ2-1,TRBV10-1,CASSESDPGDPYNEQFF,TGCGCCAGCAGTGAATCGGATCCGGGTGACCCCTACAATGAGCAGTTCTTC
NA,NA,TRBJ2-1,TRBV11-3,CASSATGIEQFF,TGTGCCAGCAGCGCTACAGGAATCGAGCAGTTCTTC
NA,NA,TRBJ2-7,TRBV2,CASSKGEFSYEQYF,TGTGCCAGCAGTAAGGGGGAATTCTCCTACGAGCAGTACTTC
many,TRBD1,TRBJ1-1,TRBV5-1,CASSLRPIGQGEAFF,TGTGCCAGCAGCTTGAGACCTATAGGACAGGGTGAAGCTTTCTTT
NA,TRBD2,TRBJ2-2,TRBV30,CAWSKRGRDTGELFF,TGTGCCTGGAGTAAGCGGGGAAGGGACACCGGGGAGCTGTTTTTT
once,NA,TRBJ1-1,TRBV29-1,CSVGGRGWHQNTEAFF,TGCAGCGTTGGGGGGCGAGGGTGGCATCAGAACACTGAAGCTTTCTTT
NA,NA,TRBJ2-5,TRBV7-9,CASSGMVASQETQYF,TGTGCCAGCAGCGGTATGGTGGCCAGCCAAGAGACCCAGTACTTC
NA,NA,TRBJ2-7,TRBV27,CASSLLPYEQYF,TGTGCCAGCAGTTTACTCCCCTACGAGCAGTACTTC
NA,TRBD1,TRBJ1-2,TRBV11-2,CASSSERDRLDPNYGYTF,TGTGCCAGCAGCTCTGAACGGGACAGGCTAGATCCTAACTATGGCTACACCTTC
NA,NA,TRBJ1-1,TRBV7-9,CASSQDTWAFF,TGTGCCAGCAGCCAAGACACTTGGGCTTTCTTT
NA,TRBD1,TRBJ1-1,TRBV7-9,CASSWGQGAAEAFF,TGTGCCAGCAGCTGGGGGCAGGGGGCTGCCGAAGCTTTCTTT
NA,TRBD2,TRBJ2-3,TRBV9,CASSETGTSGSSEDTQYF,TGTGCCAGCAGCGAAACTGGGACTAGCGGGAGTTCCGAGGATACGCAGTATTTT
NA,NA,TRBJ2-5,TRBV7-6,CASSFSGGGSRGETQYF,TGTGCCAGCAGCTTTTCAGGGGGTGGTAGCCGGGGGGAGACCCAGTACTTC
NA,NA,TRBJ2-1,TRBV7-9,CASSPDSYYNEQFF,TGTGCCAGCAGCCCCGACAGCTACTACAATGAGCAGTTCTTC
NA,NA,TRBJ1-1,TRBV9,CASSVVAPAGAEAFF,TGTGCCAGCAGCGTAGTAGCCCCCGCCGGGGCTGAAGCTTTCTTT
NA,TRBD1,TRBJ2-5,TRBV9,CASSADRAHVGETQYF,TGTGCCAGCAGCGCGGACAGGGCACACGTAGGAGAGACCCAGTACTTC
NA,NA,TRBJ2-2,TRBV27,CASSLSTFTSLNTGELFF,TGTGCCAGCAGTTTATCGACCTTTACTAGTCTCAACACCGGGGAGCTGTTTTTT
NA,TRBD1,TRBJ1-5,TRBV6-5,CASSNYRGRANQPQHF,TGTGCCAGCAGTAACTACAGGGGAAGGGCCAATCAGCCCCAGCATTTT
NA,TRBD1,TRBJ2-7,TRBV7-9,CASSNPPGTGNYEQYF,TGTGCCAGCAGTAACCCCCCGGGGACAGGGAACTACGAGCAGTACTTC
NA,TRBD1,TRBJ2-7,TRBV7-6,CASSSGTGKTEQYF,TGTGCCAGCAGCTCGGGGACAGGGAAAACCGAGCAGTACTTC
NA,TRBD2,TRBJ2-7,TRBV7-9,CASSSSGTSGRHISYEQYF,TGTGCCAGCAGCTCTTCCGGGACTAGCGGGAGGCATATCTCCTACGAGCAGTACTTC
NA,NA,TRBJ1-5,TRBV11-2,CASSLGLQGNQPQHF,TGTGCCAGCAGCTTAGGTCTTCAGGGGAATCAGCCCCAGCATTTT
NA,NA,TRBJ1-1,TRBV30,CAWSVMESGTEAFF,TGTGCCTGGAGTGTCATGGAGTCGGGCACTGAAGCTTTCTTT
once,TRBD2,TRBJ2-1,TRBV13,CASSLAGGSYNEQFF,TGTGCCAGCAGCTTAGCGGGAGGATCCTACAATGAGCAGTTCTTC
NA,TRBD2,TRBJ2-7,TRBV6-5,CASRLAGTVYEQYF,TGTGCCAGCAGACTAGCGGGGACTGTCTACGAGCAGTACTTC
NA,TRBD1,TRBJ2-1,TRBV6-6,CASDDRGQYEQFF,TGTGCCAGCGATGACAGGGGGCAGTATGAGCAGTTCTTC
NA,NA,TRBJ2-1,TRBV5-6,CASSLVASSEFVNEQFF,TGTGCCAGCAGCTTAGTAGCGTCCAGCGAATTCGTCAATGAGCAGTTCTTC
NA,TRBD2,TRBJ2-1,TRBV6-6,CASRGGNEQFF,TGTGCCAGCCGGGGGGGTAATGAGCAGTTCTTC
NA,NA,TRBJ1-6,TRBV27,CASSLSGRGINSPLHF,TGTGCCAGCAGTTTATCGGGCCGCGGGATTAATTCCCCCCTCCACTTT
NA,TRBD2,TRBJ2-7,TRBV5-4,CASLAGPGYEQYF,TGTGCCAGCCTAGCGGGGCCTGGTTACGAGCAGTACTTC
NA,TRBD2,TRBJ2-1,TRBV4-1,CASSQRTSGRSSYNEQFF,TGCGCCAGCAGCCAACGGACTAGCGGTCGGAGCTCCTACAATGAGCAGTTCTTC
NA,TRBD2,TRBJ2-3,TRBV29-1,CSAATSVSWDTQYF,TGCAGCGCCGCGACTAGCGTCTCGTGGGATACGCAGTATTTT
NA,NA,TRBJ2-5,TRBV9,CASSVAAGSGIQETQYF,TGTGCCAGCAGCGTAGCTGCGGGTAGCGGTATACAAGAGACCCAGTACTTC
NA,NA,TRBJ2-5,TRBV29-1,CSVENMGRAYQETQYF,TGCAGCGTTGAAAACATGGGCAGGGCGTACCAAGAGACCCAGTACTTC
NA,TRBD2,TRBJ2-4,TRBV7-9,CASSPASAVAGNQQYF,TGTGCCAGCAGCCCAGCGTCCGCGGTAGCGGGAAACCAACAGTACTTC
NA,TRBD1,TRBJ2-5,TRBV11-3,CASSARDRQETQYF,TGTGCCAGCAGCGCCCGGGACAGACAAGAGACCCAGTACTTC
NA,NA,TRBJ2-4,TRBV7-4,CASTPRLESLAKNIQYF,TGTGCCAGCACCCCGCGGCTAGAATCGCTAGCCAAAAACATTCAGTACTTC
NA,TRBD1,TRBJ1-3,TRBV30,CAWAQGVGGNTIYF,TGTGCCTGGGCACAGGGGGTCGGTGGAAACACCATATATTTT
few,NA,TRBJ2-1,TRBV5-4,CASSEDSKYNEQFF,TGTGCCAGCAGCGAGGACAGCAAGTACAATGAGCAGTTCTTC
NA,NA,TRBJ1-4,TRBV9,CASSVGQSYEKLFF,TGTGCCAGCAGCGTAGGACAGTCCTATGAAAAACTGTTTTTT
NA,NA,TRBJ2-7,TRBV30,CAWSVRSGMVYEQYF,TGTGCCTGGAGTGTACGTTCCGGGATGGTCTACGAGCAGTACTTC
once,NA,TRBJ2-1,TRBV14,CASSQEYYGAEQFF,TGTGCCAGCAGCCAAGAGTACTATGGTGCTGAGCAGTTCTTC
once,NA,TRBJ1-5,TRBV19,CASSIGEGIQPQHF,TGTGCCAGTAGTATAGGAGAGGGTATCCAGCCCCAGCATTTT
NA,NA,TRBJ1-1,TRBV19,CASRILPQGSSEAFF,TGTGCCAGTAGAATCCTTCCCCAGGGTAGCTCTGAAGCTTTCTTT
NA,NA,TRBJ2-7,TRBV4-1,CASSQVDLSGPTYEQYF,TGCGCCAGCAGCCAAGTCGACCTTAGCGGACCTACCTACGAGCAGTACTTC
NA,NA,TRBJ1-5,TRBV7-9,CASSSMREPQHF,TGTGCCAGCAGCTCGATGCGGGAGCCCCAGCATTTT